This T cell receptor beta chain was sequenced during a study of response to subunit inactivated influenza vaccine. Study results and limitations: The authors put forward the suggestion that each seasonal influenza vaccination may bring in only a limited number of new T cells.

About this clonotype itself: Its antigen is unidentified.

Germline V gene data show CDR1 as SGHDT and CDR2 as YYEEEE. Trimming shortened V by 0 bases and J by 3 bases, and 10 bases separated the two germline ends. The CDR3 is 14 residues long. From the RT-PCR reads, TCRdb called clonotypes with MiXCR, one entry per CDR3 protein. The sample includes under 550,000 distinct CDR3 sequences, 7.6% seen only once; the top ten take 13%. The J gene is TRBJ2-7, the V gene TRBV5-6, with D possibly being TRBD2 (6 bases). The specimen was PBMCs from blood, collected about 24 months after vaccination. This TCR was recovered from a man between 50 and 69 years old who received an inactivated influenza vaccine. Here the CDR3 reads CASSLASGHYEQYF. CDR3 nucleotide sequence: TGTGCCAGCAGCTTGGCCAGCGGGCACTACGAGCAGTACTTC.